This T cell receptor (beta chain) was observed in a study of T cell changes during pregnancy in multiple sclerosis. Sequencing used immunoSEQ multiplex PCR; TCRdb keeps in-frame clones, though not all of them. Found here are about 51,000 clones, approximately 94% of them singletons; the top ten hold less than 0.65%. This CDR3 comprises 14 residues. V lost 4 bases to trimming and J lost 6 bases, with 13 bases between them. Per germline, CDR1 SGDLS and CDR2 YYNGEE. The specimen comprised CD4+ T cells from peripheral blood mononuclear cells, sampled in the second trimester of pregnancy. The V gene is TRBV9, the J gene TRBJ2-2, with a possible D match to TRBD2 (7 bases). The source is a female donor with multiple sclerosis, enrolled in a pregnancy study. CDR3 in DNA: TGTGCCAGCAGCAGGGGGAGGGCGGCCGGGGAGCTGTTTTTT. Translating gives CASSRGRAAGELFF.